Given below is one T cell receptor (beta chain) in context. This specimen comes from a study of blood T cell repertoires in COVID-19. On the study more broadly: The United States, Italy and Spain were the sources of the acute and convalescent COVID-19 samples.

The germline gives CDR1 SGHDN, CDR2 FVKESK. CDR3 length: 15 amino acids. Trimming pared 1 base from V and 4 bases from J, leaving 8 bases between. TCRdb's copy holds only in-frame clones and misses some; the assay was immunoSEQ multiplex PCR. The sample records some 390,000 clones, more than 85% being singletons. This rearrangement joins TRBV14 to TRBJ2-6, with D possibly TRBD1 on 5 matching bases. The sequence came from a human donor in a cohort sampled during active COVID-19. Sequencing was done on a sample of peripheral blood. The CDR3 nucleotides are TGTGCCAGCAGCCAAGGTCCAGGGGGGGCCAACGTCCTGACTTTC. This codes for CASSQGPGGANVLTF. The variable domain in full, with the rest retrieved from reference TRBV14 and TRBJ2-6, is EAGVTQFPSHSVIEKGQTVTLRCDPISGHDNLYWYRRVMGKEIKFLLHFVKESKQDESGMPNNRFLAERTGGTYSTLKVQPAELEDSGVYFCASSQGPGGANVLTFGAGSRLTVL.